These T cell receptor beta chains were read from a single sample in a study of blood T cell repertoires in COVID-19. The protocol was immunoSEQ multiplex PCR, while the TCRdb copy is restricted to in-frame clones and leaves out a portion. The sample holds fewer than 40,000 clones; around nine tenths are singletons and the top ten take 14%. The specimen sequenced was peripheral blood. Receptors originate from a man aged 55-75 years with active COVID-19. CDR3s include the opening cysteine and the closing phenylalanine or tryptophan. A D gene is named only where the DNA matches it firmly. Some rows mark clone size as missing; the rest say once, few, many or name a class of expanded clone.

d_call j_call v_call clone_size cdr3_aa cdr3_nt
- TRBJ1-2 TRBV5-4 - CASSFREYGYTF TGTGCCAGCAGCTTTCGGGAGTATGGCTACACCTTC
TRBD2 TRBJ2-1 TRBV27 - CASRTSGSSSYNEQFF TGTGCCAGCCGGACTAGCGGAAGTAGCTCCTACAATGAGCAGTTCTTC
TRBD1 TRBJ1-1 TRBV6-5 - CASRGQMNTEAFF TGTGCCAGCAGGGGACAGATGAACACTGAAGCTTTCTTT
TRBD1 TRBJ2-3 TRBV7-9 - CASSLGRGLDTQYF TGTGCCAGCAGCTTAGGCAGGGGGTTAGATACGCAGTATTTT
- TRBJ1-6 TRBV5-4 - CASSVGQRTQEPLHF TGTGCCAGCAGCGTAGGACAGAGGACACAGGAACCCCTCCACTTT
TRBD2 TRBJ2-1 TRBV5-1 - CASSLHLGEGGSPAGDEQFF TGCGCCAGCAGCCTCCATTTGGGGGAGGGCGGGAGCCCCGCGGGTGATGAGCAGTTCTTC
- TRBJ2-7 TRBV7-2 - CASSGQRSSYEQYF TGTGCCAGCAGCGGCCAGCGGAGCTCCTACGAGCAGTACTTC
- TRBJ2-7 TRBV6-5 - CASDSIGGFEQYF TGTGCCAGCGATAGTATCGGAGGGTTTGAGCAGTACTTC
- TRBJ2-3 TRBV18 - CASSPTSDTQYF TGTGCCAGCTCCCCGACTTCGGATACGCAGTATTTT
- TRBJ1-2 TRBV14 - CASSQQLVEGYTF TGTGCCAGCAGCCAACAACTTGTTGAGGGCTACACCTTC
- TRBJ2-7 TRBV7-9 - CASSPSSHEQYF TGTGCCAGCAGCCCAAGCTCCCACGAGCAGTACTTC
- TRBJ1-4 TRBV11-2 - CASSVTGEKLFF TGTGCCAGCAGCGTAACAGGGGAAAAACTGTTTTTT
TRBD1 TRBJ2-1 TRBV13 once CASSSTGQGEDEQFF TGTGCCAGCAGCTCAACGGGACAGGGAGAGGATGAGCAGTTCTTC
TRBD2 TRBJ2-5 TRBV24-1 - CATSGPGLVNELETQYF TGTGCCACCAGTGGGCCCGGACTAGTAAATGAGTTGGAGACCCAGTACTTC
- TRBJ2-7 TRBV12-3/TRBV12-4 - CASSRAGSYEQYF TGTGCCAGCAGCAGGGCTGGCTCCTACGAGCAGTACTTC
- TRBJ2-4 TRBV7-2 - CASSLGGGRAKNIQYF TGTGCCAGCAGCTTAGGGGGTGGGAGAGCCAAAAACATTCAGTACTTC
TRBD2 TRBJ2-1 TRBV7-9 - CASSWGERAGDNEQFF TGTGCCAGCAGCTGGGGAGAAAGAGCGGGGGACAATGAGCAGTTCTTC
- TRBJ1-1 TRBV20-1 - CSASRGEAFF TGCAGTGCTAGCAGGGGTGAAGCTTTCTTT
- TRBJ1-5 TRBV28 - CASSFRSSSGAVFNQPQHF TGTGCCAGCAGTTTTAGGAGTTCATCAGGGGCCGTCTTCAATCAGCCCCAGCATTTT
- TRBJ2-5 TRBV9 - CASSVGLGEQETQYF TGTGCCAGCAGCGTAGGTTTGGGAGAACAAGAGACCCAGTACTTC
TRBD2 TRBJ2-1 TRBV5-4 - CASRPGLAGWGKDNEQFF TGTGCCAGCAGGCCGGGACTAGCGGGATGGGGCAAAGACAATGAGCAGTTCTTC
TRBD2 TRBJ2-7 TRBV27 - CASSSAPGLAIEQYF TGTGCCAGCAGTTCCGCACCGGGACTAGCGATCGAGCAGTACTTC
- TRBJ2-7 TRBV7-9 - CASSLGSNYEQYF TGTGCCAGCAGCTTAGGTAGCAACTACGAGCAGTACTTC
TRBD1 TRBJ2-7 TRBV18 once CASSPLGTGRSYEQYF TGTGCCAGCTCACCATTAGGGACAGGGAGAAGTTACGAGCAGTACTTC
TRBD2 TRBJ2-6 TRBV20-1 - CSASLAGVGGANVLTF TGCAGTGCTAGTCTAGCGGGAGTGGGAGGGGCCAACGTCCTGACTTTC
TRBD2 TRBJ2-1 TRBV5-1 - CASRHITGGTLYNEQFF TGCGCCAGCAGGCACATTACGGGGGGGACCCTTTACAATGAGCAGTTCTTC
- TRBJ2-7 TRBV18 - CASSRVRGHSYEQYF TGTGCCAGCTCACGGGTAAGGGGTCACTCCTACGAGCAGTACTTC
- TRBJ2-7 TRBV10-1 - CASSESSYEQYF TGCGCCAGCAGTGAGTCGAGCTACGAGCAGTACTTC
- TRBJ2-1 TRBV19 - CASSMGLATNEQFF TGTGCCAGTAGTATGGGGTTAGCGACCAATGAGCAGTTCTTC
- TRBJ1-1 TRBV2 once CASDRSRVGTEAFF TGTGCCAGCGACCGGTCCAGGGTCGGCACTGAAGCTTTCTTT
TRBD2 TRBJ2-7 TRBV3-1/TRBV3-2 - CASRGGAGPYEQYF TGTGCCAGCAGGGGAGGGGCAGGGCCCTACGAGCAGTACTTC
- TRBJ1-5 TRBV28 - CASSLPRGLPQHF TGTGCCAGCAGTTTACCCAGGGGCCTGCCCCAGCATTTT
- TRBJ1-5 TRBV3-1/TRBV3-2 - CASSQTVGNQPQHF TGTGCCAGCAGCCAAACGGTAGGCAATCAGCCCCAGCATTTT
- TRBJ2-2 TRBV18 - CASSPRLENTGELFF TGTGCCAGCTCGCCACGACTGGAGAACACCGGGGAGCTGTTTTTT
TRBD1 TRBJ2-7 TRBV10-3 - CASGDRGASREQYF TGTGCCAGCGGTGACAGGGGAGCCTCCCGGGAGCAGTACTTC
- TRBJ1-2 TRBV28 few CASSPPLNYGYTF TGTGCCAGCAGTCCCCCACTCAACTATGGCTACACCTTC
- TRBJ1-3 TRBV2 - CASSGQRGNTIYF TGTGCCAGCAGTGGGCAGCGTGGAAACACCATATATTTT
- TRBJ2-5 TRBV5-8 - CASSPGTQTQETQYF TGTGCCAGCAGCCCGGGTACCCAGACCCAAGAGACCCAGTACTTC
TRBD1 TRBJ2-3 TRBV5-1 - CASSEGQHTDTQYF TGCGCCAGCAGCGAGGGACAGCACACAGATACGCAGTATTTT
- TRBJ2-7 TRBV10-3 - CAISDPDRPTSSYEQYF TGTGCCATCAGTGACCCGGACAGACCTACCTCCTCCTACGAGCAGTACTTC
- TRBJ1-1 TRBV6-5 - CASSPGERGTEAFF TGTGCCAGCAGCCCGGGGGAAAGGGGCACTGAAGCTTTCTTT
- TRBJ1-2 TRBV2 - CASHRTDHNYGYTF TGTGCCAGCCACCGGACAGATCATAACTATGGCTACACCTTC
- TRBJ1-6 TRBV24-1 large CATSDGGTNNSPLHF TGTGCCACCAGTGATGGGGGGACTAACAATTCACCCCTCCACTTT
TRBD2 TRBJ2-1 TRBV19 - CASTSGGDKFF TGTGCCAGCACTAGCGGGGGAGATAAGTTCTTC
TRBD2 TRBJ2-3 TRBV5-1 - CASSVTSGSTDTQYF TGCGCCAGCAGCGTGACTAGCGGGAGCACAGATACGCAGTATTTT
- TRBJ1-2 TRBV6-1 - CASSEGPGLQYGYTF TGTGCCAGCAGTGAAGGGCCAGGATTACAATATGGCTACACCTTC
- TRBJ2-3 TRBV7-2 - CASSLGPSRGDTQYF TGTGCCAGCAGCTTAGGCCCTTCTAGGGGGGATACGCAGTATTTT
TRBD2 TRBJ2-7 TRBV28 - CASTPLAGEVYEQYF TGTGCCAGCACCCCCCTGGCGGGAGAGGTCTACGAGCAGTACTTC
TRBD2 TRBJ2-1 TRBV6-7 - CASRGGRAFEQFF TGTGCCAGCAGGGGCGGGAGGGCCTTTGAGCAGTTCTTC
- TRBJ2-3 TRBV7-2 - CASSLSGPGADTQYF TGTGCCAGCAGCTTATCGGGGCCGGGAGCAGATACGCAGTATTTT
- TRBJ1-5 TRBV7-6 - CASSPPGGDQPQHF TGTGCCAGCAGCCCCCCCGGGGGTGATCAGCCCCAGCATTTT
TRBD2 TRBJ2-7 TRBV9 few CASSQRRTSGNSYEQYF TGTGCCAGCAGCCAAAGAAGGACTAGCGGGAATTCCTACGAGCAGTACTTC
- TRBJ1-1 TRBV10-2 - CASSELPNTEAFF TGCGCCAGCAGTGAGCTCCCGAACACTGAAGCTTTCTTT
TRBD2 TRBJ2-7 TRBV6-5 - CASSSPGTSGEQYF TGTGCCAGCAGTTCACCCGGGACTAGTGGCGAGCAGTACTTC